A single sample is the source of the 23 T cell receptor beta chains below, sequenced in a study of immune cell composition in non-small cell lung cancer. TCRdb keeps only in-frame clones here, not all; method: immunoSEQ multiplex PCR. The sample contains around 10,000 clones, approximately 60% of which appear only once. The sequencing sample was made of lung tumor tissue. The receptors stem from a human donor with non-small cell lung cancer.

The chain employs TRBV15 and TRBJ1-4; 7 bases match TRBD1. The germline V gene has CDR1 LNHNV and CDR2 YYDKDF (reference sequence). This CDR3 region has 15 residues. V lost 4 bases to trimming and J lost 3 bases; unmatched junction nucleotides: 5. CDR3 nucleotide sequence: TGTGCCACCAGCATCAATACAGGGGCTAATGAAAAACTGTTTTTT. As protein: CATSINTGANEKLFF.

The CDR3 sequence is CASSVVYRGGEQYF. The CDR3 bases are TGTGCCAGCAGCGTAGTTTACAGGGGAGGAGAGCAGTACTTC. J is TRBJ2-7 and V is TRBV9; TRBD1 is a possible D gene (7 bases). This CDR3 comprises 14 residues. Germline CDR1 SGDLS, CDR2 YYNGEE. V lost 0 bases and J 7 bases, leaving 14 bases between the germline ends.

This clone has a handful of counts. The sample carries other DNA sequences with the same CDR3. The chain employs TRBV4-1 and TRBJ2-7, with 8 bases lining up with TRBD2. CDR3 size: 15 residues. The V gene's germline CDR1 is MGHRA and CDR2 YSYEKL. The V and J ends lost 0 bases and 6 bases, in that order; junction bases with no gene match: 7. The chain's CDR3 is CASSQDGTGGREQYF. As DNA, the CDR3 is TGCGCCAGCAGCCAAGATGGAACGGGAGGGCGCGAGCAGTACTTC.

The J gene is TRBJ2-7, the V gene TRBV7-9; TRBD2 matches 9 bases. There are 16 residues in the CDR3. With 5 bases clipped from V and 5 bases from J, the junction kept 13 bases outside the gene matches. Germline CDR1 SEHNR, CDR2 FQNEAQ (reference sequence). The CDR3 loop is CASSPPSAGGPNEQYF. CDR3 in DNA: TGTGCCAGCAGCCCCCCATCTGCGGGAGGGCCCAACGAGCAGTACTTC.

The chain is built from TRBV29-1 and TRBJ1-2; D might be TRBD1 (5 bases). CDR3 length: 14 residues. CDR1 SQVTM and CDR2 ANQGSEA come from the germline V gene. Trimming took off 3 bases at V and 5 bases at J, with 16 bases between the two ends. CDR3 residues: CSVEGGTDGYGYTF. CDR3 in DNA: TGCAGCGTTGAGGGGGGTACAGACGGATATGGCTACACCTTC.

V gene TRBV28 combines with J gene TRBJ2-5; D possibly corresponds to TRBD2 (7 bases). Germline V gene sequence: CDR1 MDHEN, CDR2 SYDVKM. The CDR3 runs to 16 residues. V was clipped by 0 bases and J by 5 bases, with 16 bases between them. CDR3 DNA: TGTGCCAGCAGTTTATGGTCTAGCGGAGGGGGGGAGACCCAGTACTTC. It is translated as CASSLWSSGGGETQYF.

The chain uses TRBV11-3 and TRBJ2-3, with TRBD1 matching over 8 bases. Germline lookup yields CDR1 SGHNT and CDR2 YENEEA. With 5 bases clipped from V and 3 bases from J, the junction kept 7 bases outside the gene matches. The CDR3 sequence is 15 residues long. CDR3 nucleotides: TGTGCCAGCAGCCCAGGGTGGACAGGGACAGATACGCAGTATTTT. Translation gives CASSPGWTGTDTQYF.

The V and J genes are TRBV2 and TRBJ1-1; 10 bases are shared with TRBD1. This CDR3 has 16 residues. V was pared by 5 bases and J by 9 bases, with 15 bases of the junction left unmatched. CDR1 SNHLY and CDR2 FYNNEI come from the germline V gene. The CDR3 DNA reads TGTGCCAGCAGTCGAGGACAGGGGGGAGGGCAGGTGAAAGCTTTCTTT. Protein product: CASSRGQGGGQVKAFF.

The chain joins TRBV6-1 to TRBJ2-7, with 14 bases matching TRBD2. CDR1 MNHNS and CDR2 SASEGT come from the germline V gene. Trimming took 4 bases from V and 2 from J; bases not matched to a gene: 7. The CDR3 consists of 17 residues. The CDR3 sequence is CASSGGTSGSPPYEQYF. In nucleotides, the CDR3 is TGTGCCAGCAGTGGCGGGACTAGCGGGAGTCCCCCCTACGAGCAGTACTTC.

The chain joins TRBV5-6 to TRBJ2-7; TRBD1 aligns across 7 bases. The junction had 7 bases not matched to a gene; V was cut back by 6 bases and J by 4 bases. Germline loops: CDR1 SGHDT, CDR2 YYEEEE. CDR3 length equals 13 residues. As DNA, the CDR3 is TGTGCCAGCAACCGGGACAGCGGATACGAGCAGTACTTC. Translated, it gives CASNRDSGYEQYF.

This chain uses TRBV28 with TRBJ2-1; 8 positions match TRBD2. CDR3 length: 15 residues. Per germline, CDR1 MDHEN and CDR2 SYDVKM. The V gene end was trimmed by 6 bases and the J gene end by 3 bases; junction bases not matched to a gene: 7. In DNA, the CDR3 is TGTGCCAGCAGCTTAGGGGGACTAGGCTACAATGAGCAGTTCTTC. Translation: CASSLGGLGYNEQFF.

This clone showed up just once. This chain connects TRBV6-5 to TRBJ2-1; 9 nucleotides align to TRBD2. The CDR3 sequence is 15 residues long. Unmatched junction bases numbered 9, after V lost 4 bases and J lost 8 bases. Germline-derived CDR1 and CDR2 are MNHEY and SVGAGI. CDR3 nucleotide sequence: TGTGCCAGCAGTTGGGGACTAGCTAAAGTCCATGAGCAGTTCTTC. It translates to CASSWGLAKVHEQFF.

V usage is TRBV10-1 and J usage is TRBJ2-7, with 11 bases matching TRBD2. CDR1 is WNHNN and CDR2 is SYGVQD in the germline V gene (reference sequence). The CDR3 totals 15 residues. Unmatched junction bases numbered 11, after V lost 8 bases and J lost 5 bases. This chain's CDR3 is CASEQPLAGAHEQYF. CDR3 in DNA: TGCGCCAGCGAACAACCACTAGCGGGAGCTCACGAGCAGTACTTC.

The chain recombines TRBV27 with TRBJ2-2, with D possibly TRBD2 on 5 matching bases. With 3 bases removed from V and 3 bases from J, the gap between germline ends came to 14 bases. The CDR3 contains 16 residues. CDR1 MNHEY and CDR2 SMNVEV come from the germline V gene (reference sequence). The CDR3 protein is CASSLGHGVYTGELFF. The CDR3 DNA is TGTGCCAGCAGTTTGGGTCACGGGGTGTACACCGGGGAGCTGTTTTTT.

The rearrangement joins TRBV9 to TRBJ2-3, with 9 bases aligning to TRBD2. The CDR3 is 17 residues long. Germline CDR1 and CDR2: SGDLS and YYNGEE. V was pared by 0 bases and J by 2 bases, with 7 bases of the junction left unmatched. CDR3 in amino acids: CASSVAPGGRATDTQYF. CDR3 coding DNA: TGTGCCAGCAGCGTAGCCCCAGGCGGGAGGGCCACAGATACGCAGTATTTT.

The rearrangement uses TRBV30 and TRBJ2-1, with D maybe TRBD2 (5 bases). CDR1 is GTSNPN, CDR2 SVGIG, per germline (reference sequence). Trimming took 4 bases from V and 0 from J, leaving 7 bases between them. CDR3 length equals 13 residues. The CDR3 is CAWTRDSYNEQFF. The CDR3 DNA reads as TGTGCCTGGACCCGGGACTCCTACAATGAGCAGTTCTTC. The full variable domain, in which reference TRBV30 and TRBJ2-1 provide the parts outside the CDR3, is SQTIHQWPATLVQPVGSPLSLECTVEGTSNPNLYWYRQAAGRGLQLLFYSVGIGQISSEVPQNLSASRPQDRQFILSSKKLLLSDSGFYLCAWTRDSYNEQFFGPGTRLTVL.

In this sample, this clone turned up once. The J gene is TRBJ2-7, the V gene TRBV7-8; 8 nucleotides match TRBD1. The trim removed 5 bases at V and 2 bases at J, leaving 11 bases unmatched. The length of the CDR3 is 16 residues. Germline lookup yields CDR1 SGHVS and CDR2 FQNEAQ. The CDR3 here is CASSLKTGTGTYEQYF. CDR3 nucleotides: TGTGCCAGCAGCCTAAAAACCGGGACAGGTACCTACGAGCAGTACTTC.

The gene calls are TRBV7-2 and TRBJ2-5; the D gene is possibly TRBD2 (5 bases). The CDR3 has 13 amino acids. Germline V gene data show CDR1 as SGHTA and CDR2 as FQGNSA. The germline V and J ends were trimmed by 5 bases and 5 bases, with 12 bases remaining between them. The CDR3 reads CASSNSVRETQYF. As DNA, the CDR3 is TGTGCCAGCAGCAATAGCGTAAGGGAGACCCAGTACTTC.

The J gene is TRBJ2-3, the V gene TRBV9; TRBD1 is a possible D gene (5 bases). Trimming removed 0 bases at V and 3 bases at J, with 11 bases between. Germline assignment: CDR1 SGDLS and CDR2 YYNGEE. The CDR3 runs to 15 residues. The CDR3 coding sequence is TGTGCCAGCAGCGTAGAGCAGGGAAGGACAGATACGCAGTATTTT. Translating it yields CASSVEQGRTDTQYF. Full variable domain (missing parts from reference TRBV9 and TRBJ2-3): DSGVTQTPKHLITATGQRVTLRCSPRSGDLSVYWYQQSLDQGLQFLIQYYNGEERAKGNILERFSAQQFPDLHSELNLSSLELGDSALYFCASSVEQGRTDTQYFGPGTRLTVL.

This chain joins TRBV28 and TRBJ1-2, with TRBD1 matching over 7 bases. Per germline, CDR1 MDHEN and CDR2 SYDVKM. CDR3 size: 13 residues. J was trimmed by 4 bases and V by 8 bases; bases with no gene match: 7. CDR3 in DNA: TGTGCCAGCGTTCGATCAGGGGGCTATGGCTACACCTTC. The encoded protein is CASVRSGGYGYTF.

The chain combines TRBV27 with TRBJ1-5; TRBD1 aligns across 10 bases. Trimming cost V 3 bases and J 1 base; bases outside gene matches: 0. The germline gives CDR1 MNHEY, CDR2 SMNVEV (reference sequence). CDR3 size: 15 residues. The CDR3 DNA reads TGTGCCAGCAGTTTGGGACAGGGGAGCAATCAGCCCCAGCATTTT. Translation: CASSLGQGSNQPQHF.

This clone was observed once. This chain uses TRBV6-6 with TRBJ2-1, with 9 positions matching TRBD1. With V trimmed by 2 bases and J by 5 bases, 4 bases remained unmatched. This CDR3 comprises 15 residues. Germline assignment: CDR1 MNHNY and CDR2 SVGAGI (reference sequence). The CDR3 is CASSYPGQGNNEQFF. CDR3 in DNA: TGTGCCAGCAGTTACCCGGGACAGGGTAACAATGAGCAGTTCTTC.

This clone occurred once. The V and J genes are TRBV5-1 and TRBJ2-3, with 8 bases lining up with TRBD2. Germline trimming cut 2 bases from V and 6 bases from J; bases unmatched to any gene: 8. CDR1 is SGHRS, CDR2 YFSETQ, per germline. There are 15 residues in the CDR3. The CDR3 region is CASSLPREGADTQYF. The CDR3 coding sequence is TGCGCCAGCAGCTTACCCCGGGAGGGCGCGGATACGCAGTATTTT.